A selection of T cell receptor beta chains follows, all from one sample in a study of blood T cell repertoires in COVID-19. TCRdb keeps only in-frame clones here, not all; method: immunoSEQ multiplex PCR. The top ten clones hold 2.3% of a sample with some 390,000 clones, about 87% of them seen once. The material sequenced was peripheral blood. The receptors were sampled from a woman aged 55 to 70 with COVID-19, enrolled during active disease. Both conserved end residues are part of each CDR3. Each record gives: J gene, V gene, D gene, CDR3 length, clone size, CDR3 DNA, CDR3 protein. D genes are given only for firm matches. Clone size is given for some rows only: seen once, a few or many times, or a class if the clone is expanded.

j_gene: TRBJ1-2
v_gene: TRBV12-3/TRBV12-4
d_gene: NA
len: 12
abundance: NA
CDR3nt: TGTGCCAGCAGTTGGGCTGAGTATGGCTACACCTTC
CDR3aa: CASSWAEYGYTF

j_gene: TRBJ2-7
v_gene: TRBV7-6
d_gene: NA
len: 16
abundance: once
CDR3nt: TGTGCCAGCAGCTTAGGGATTGGGCAGAATCCCTATCTGCAGTACTTC
CDR3aa: CASSLGIGQNPYLQYF

j_gene: TRBJ2-1
v_gene: TRBV6-2/TRBV6-3
d_gene: NA
len: 16
abundance: NA
CDR3nt: TGTGCCAGCAGTTACTCCGGGCGGGGCGTTTACAATGAGCAGTTCTTC
CDR3aa: CASSYSGRGVYNEQFF

j_gene: TRBJ2-7
v_gene: TRBV5-4
d_gene: NA
len: 15
abundance: NA
CDR3nt: TGTGCCAGCACCTTTACTCGGGGGGCCGGGGGCGAGCAGTACTTC
CDR3aa: CASTFTRGAGGEQYF

j_gene: TRBJ2-2
v_gene: TRBV10-2
d_gene: NA
len: 15
abundance: NA
CDR3nt: TGCGCCAGGATGAGCCCGGACAGCGGCACCGGGGAGCTGTTTTTT
CDR3aa: CARMSPDSGTGELFF

j_gene: TRBJ2-1
v_gene: TRBV29-1
d_gene: TRBD2
len: 18
abundance: NA
CDR3nt: TGCAGCGCCGACCGGGGGGGGGCGCGGGTGGGATCCTACAATGAGCAGTTCTTC
CDR3aa: CSADRGGARVGSYNEQFF

j_gene: TRBJ2-7
v_gene: TRBV6-5
d_gene: TRBD1
len: 15
abundance: NA
CDR3nt: TGTGCCAGCAGCCCAACCGGGACAGGGTCGTACGAGCAGTACTTC
CDR3aa: CASSPTGTGSYEQYF

j_gene: TRBJ1-2
v_gene: TRBV6-5
d_gene: NA
len: 13
abundance: NA
CDR3nt: TGTGCCAGCAGTTACGCAGGGGATCGAGGCTACACCTTC
CDR3aa: CASSYAGDRGYTF

j_gene: TRBJ1-2
v_gene: TRBV27
d_gene: TRBD1
len: 13
abundance: NA
CDR3nt: TGTGCCAGCAGTTTCCCGGACAGGGTCGGCTACACCTTC
CDR3aa: CASSFPDRVGYTF

j_gene: TRBJ2-5
v_gene: TRBV12-5
d_gene: NA
len: 16
abundance: NA
CDR3nt: TGTGCTAGTGGTTTGGGAGGGCGGTTGGTACCGGAGACCCAGTACTTC
CDR3aa: CASGLGGRLVPETQYF

j_gene: TRBJ1-1
v_gene: TRBV11-2
d_gene: TRBD1
len: 16
abundance: NA
CDR3nt: TGTGCCAGCAGCTTAAGGACAGGGTCTCGGAACACTGAAGCTTTCTTT
CDR3aa: CASSLRTGSRNTEAFF

j_gene: TRBJ1-6
v_gene: TRBV3-1/TRBV3-2
d_gene: TRBD1
len: 14
abundance: many
CDR3nt: TGTGCCAGCAGCCTAGGGACAGGGGATTCACCCCTCCACTTT
CDR3aa: CASSLGTGDSPLHF

j_gene: TRBJ2-2
v_gene: TRBV18
d_gene: TRBD2
len: 16
abundance: NA
CDR3nt: TGTGCCAGCTCATTACTAGCGGGGGCAAACACCGGGGAGCTGTTTTTT
CDR3aa: CASSLLAGANTGELFF

j_gene: TRBJ1-3
v_gene: TRBV7-3
d_gene: NA
len: 13
abundance: NA
CDR3nt: TGTGCCAGCAGCTTAGATGCGGGAAACACCATATATTTT
CDR3aa: CASSLDAGNTIYF

j_gene: TRBJ1-1
v_gene: TRBV6-5
d_gene: TRBD1
len: 15
abundance: NA
CDR3nt: TGTGCCAGCAGGAGTCAGGGGGTGTTGAACACTGAAGCTTTCTTT
CDR3aa: CASRSQGVLNTEAFF

j_gene: TRBJ2-7
v_gene: TRBV10-2
d_gene: TRBD1
len: 13
abundance: NA
CDR3nt: TGCGCCAGCAGACGGGACAGGGGCTACGAGCAGTACTTC
CDR3aa: CASRRDRGYEQYF

j_gene: TRBJ1-5
v_gene: TRBV2
d_gene: TRBD1
len: 15
abundance: NA
CDR3nt: TGTGCCAGCAAAGGGACAGGGGCGAGCAATCAGCCCCAGCATTTT
CDR3aa: CASKGTGASNQPQHF

j_gene: TRBJ2-1
v_gene: TRBV6-2/TRBV6-3
d_gene: NA
len: 16
abundance: NA
CDR3nt: TGTGCCAGCAGTCAGGCAGGGGAGCACACGGACGATGAGCAGTTCTTC
CDR3aa: CASSQAGEHTDDEQFF

j_gene: TRBJ1-1
v_gene: TRBV6-6
d_gene: NA
len: 13
abundance: once
CDR3nt: TGTGCCAGCAGTTACTTTGGAGACACTGAAGCTTTCTTT
CDR3aa: CASSYFGDTEAFF

j_gene: TRBJ1-6
v_gene: TRBV2
d_gene: NA
len: 15
abundance: NA
CDR3nt: TGTGCCAGCACTGACCAGGGGACCTATAATTCACCCCTCCACTTT
CDR3aa: CASTDQGTYNSPLHF

j_gene: TRBJ2-7
v_gene: TRBV7-2
d_gene: NA
len: 18
abundance: once
CDR3nt: TGTGCCAGCAGCTTAAAGGTGTCAGTCGCTTGGGCCTTCTACGAGCAGTACTTC
CDR3aa: CASSLKVSVAWAFYEQYF

j_gene: TRBJ2-1
v_gene: TRBV7-2
d_gene: TRBD2
len: 15
abundance: NA
CDR3nt: TGTGCCAGCAGCTTACGAATAGCGGGGGGTGATGAGCAGTTCTTC
CDR3aa: CASSLRIAGGDEQFF

j_gene: TRBJ1-4
v_gene: TRBV2
d_gene: NA
len: 13
abundance: NA
CDR3nt: TGTGCCATCGGGGGGAGGGGAAATGAAAAACTGTTTTTT
CDR3aa: CAIGGRGNEKLFF

j_gene: TRBJ2-5
v_gene: TRBV2
d_gene: TRBD1
len: 14
abundance: NA
CDR3nt: TGTGCCAGCGGACAGGCCTTAACCGGAGAGACCCAGTACTTC
CDR3aa: CASGQALTGETQYF

j_gene: TRBJ1-2
v_gene: TRBV6-5
d_gene: NA
len: 14
abundance: NA
CDR3nt: TGTGCCAGCAGTCCCGGTTCGGTTAACTATGGCTACACCTTC
CDR3aa: CASSPGSVNYGYTF

j_gene: TRBJ2-7
v_gene: TRBV6-2/TRBV6-3
d_gene: TRBD2
len: 14
abundance: NA
CDR3nt: TGTGCCAGCAGCCCAACGGGACTAGTCTACGAGCAGTACTTC
CDR3aa: CASSPTGLVYEQYF

j_gene: TRBJ1-1
v_gene: TRBV28
d_gene: NA
len: 14
abundance: NA
CDR3nt: TGTGCCAGCAGTTTAGTAGGAGGAGGGACTGAAGCTTTCTTT
CDR3aa: CASSLVGGGTEAFF

j_gene: TRBJ1-1
v_gene: TRBV2
d_gene: NA
len: 11
abundance: NA
CDR3nt: TGTGCTTGGAACCGGGGGACTGAAGCTTTCTTT
CDR3aa: CAWNRGTEAFF

j_gene: TRBJ2-7
v_gene: TRBV13
d_gene: TRBD1
len: 17
abundance: NA
CDR3nt: TGTGCCAGCAGCTTAGGCGCGACGGGACAGGGGGTCTACGAGCAGTACTTC
CDR3aa: CASSLGATGQGVYEQYF

j_gene: TRBJ2-1
v_gene: TRBV3-1/TRBV3-2
d_gene: TRBD2
len: 19
abundance: NA
CDR3nt: TGTGCCAGCAGCCAAGTTGGACTAGCGGGGGGGTTAAGCTACAATGAGCAGTTCTTC
CDR3aa: CASSQVGLAGGLSYNEQFF

j_gene: TRBJ2-3
v_gene: TRBV3-1/TRBV3-2
d_gene: TRBD2
len: 15
abundance: NA
CDR3nt: TGTGCCAGCAGCCTCGGACTAGCGGGGGCAGATACGCAGTATTTT
CDR3aa: CASSLGLAGADTQYF

j_gene: TRBJ1-1
v_gene: TRBV3-1/TRBV3-2
d_gene: NA
len: 13
abundance: NA
CDR3nt: TGTGCCAGCAGCTTATCCGGGGGGACTGAAGCTTTCTTT
CDR3aa: CASSLSGGTEAFF

j_gene: TRBJ2-5
v_gene: TRBV6-2/TRBV6-3
d_gene: TRBD2
len: 14
abundance: NA
CDR3nt: TGTGCCAGCAGTTACGGACTAGCAAGGGAGACCCAGTACTTC
CDR3aa: CASSYGLARETQYF

j_gene: TRBJ2-7
v_gene: TRBV7-9
d_gene: TRBD1
len: 12
abundance: few
CDR3nt: TGTGCCAGCAGCTTAGGAGGGGGACAGGAGTACTTC
CDR3aa: CASSLGGGQEYF

j_gene: TRBJ1-6
v_gene: TRBV9
d_gene: TRBD1
len: 15
abundance: NA
CDR3nt: TGTGCCAGCAGCGCAAGGGGGCTAGATAATTCACCCCTCCACTTT
CDR3aa: CASSARGLDNSPLHF

j_gene: TRBJ2-1
v_gene: TRBV19
d_gene: TRBD1
len: 12
abundance: NA
CDR3nt: TGTGCCAGTAGCCGACAGGGGGATGAGCAGTTCTTC
CDR3aa: CASSRQGDEQFF

j_gene: TRBJ2-1
v_gene: TRBV7-3
d_gene: TRBD2
len: 18
abundance: NA
CDR3nt: TGTGCCAGCAGCTTAACTCCTTCGGGTAGCGGGGGGTACAATGAGCAGTTCTTC
CDR3aa: CASSLTPSGSGGYNEQFF

j_gene: TRBJ2-1
v_gene: TRBV19
d_gene: TRBD1
len: 15
abundance: NA
CDR3nt: TGTGCCAGTAATACCGGGACAGGGCTGAACAATGAGCAGTTCTTC
CDR3aa: CASNTGTGLNNEQFF

j_gene: TRBJ1-1
v_gene: TRBV6-1
d_gene: NA
len: 15
abundance: many
CDR3nt: TGTGCCAGCAGTGACCTAGGAGGGTTGAACACTGAAGCTTTCTTT
CDR3aa: CASSDLGGLNTEAFF

j_gene: TRBJ1-1
v_gene: TRBV19
d_gene: TRBD1
len: 18
abundance: once
CDR3nt: TGTGCCAGTAGTATAGGTGGGGGACAGGGCCTATTTAACACTGAAGCTTTCTTT
CDR3aa: CASSIGGGQGLFNTEAFF

j_gene: TRBJ2-1
v_gene: TRBV5-1
d_gene: NA
len: 14
abundance: NA
CDR3nt: TGCGCCAGCAGGCCAAGCGCTTCCTACAATGAGCAGTTCTTC
CDR3aa: CASRPSASYNEQFF

j_gene: TRBJ2-1
v_gene: TRBV28
d_gene: NA
len: 15
abundance: NA
CDR3nt: TGTGCCAGCAGTCCATTCCGGGACTCGGGCTATGAGCAGTTCTTC
CDR3aa: CASSPFRDSGYEQFF

j_gene: TRBJ2-3
v_gene: TRBV3-1/TRBV3-2
d_gene: NA
len: 15
abundance: once
CDR3nt: TGTGCCAGCAGCCAAAGGCAGGGGTGGACAGATACGCAGTATTTT
CDR3aa: CASSQRQGWTDTQYF

j_gene: TRBJ2-7
v_gene: TRBV3-1/TRBV3-2
d_gene: TRBD2
len: 16
abundance: NA
CDR3nt: TGTGCCAGCAGACCGCGCCTAGCGGGGGCCGCCTACGAGCAGTACTTC
CDR3aa: CASRPRLAGAAYEQYF

j_gene: TRBJ2-2
v_gene: TRBV9
d_gene: TRBD2
len: 17
abundance: few
CDR3nt: TGTGCCAGCAGCGCAAGACTAGCGGGGTTTTACACCGGGGAGCTGTTTTTT
CDR3aa: CASSARLAGFYTGELFF